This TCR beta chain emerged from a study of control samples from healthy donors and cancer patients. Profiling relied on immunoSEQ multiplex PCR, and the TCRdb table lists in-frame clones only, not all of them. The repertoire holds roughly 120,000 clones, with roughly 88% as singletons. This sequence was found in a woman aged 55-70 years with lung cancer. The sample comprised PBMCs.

The CDR3 here is CASRSRTVSTEAFF. The CDR3 bases are TGTGCAAGTCGCTCACGGACGGTGAGTACTGAAGCTTTCTTT. The V call is TRBV12-2, the J call TRBJ1-1. TRBV12-2 has pseudogene status. The CDR3 has 14 amino acids.